This is a list of T cell receptor beta chains from one sample in a study of blood T cell dynamics during melanoma immunotherapy. Here immunoSEQ multiplex PCR was the method, and the copy in TCRdb shows in-frame clones only, minus some. The profile shows a few thousand clones, about 88% of them singletons. The material was blood, obtained from a patient treated with checkpoint blockade. These receptors were obtained from a human donor with melanoma. Both conserved end residues are part of each CDR3. A D gene is named only where the DNA matches it firmly. Some rows mark clone size as missing; the rest say once, few, many or name a class of expanded clone.

cdr3_nt cdr3_aa v_call clone_size d_call j_call
TGCGCCAGCAGCTTTGGGGCCGGTGAAAAACTGTTTTTT CASSFGAGEKLFF TRBV5-1 - - TRBJ1-4
TGTGCCAGCAGTTACATCTACAATGAGCAGTTCTTC CASSYIYNEQFF TRBV2 - - TRBJ2-1
TGTGCCACCAATCAGGGGGCGATTCTTGGCTACACCTTC CATNQGAILGYTF TRBV10-3 - TRBD1 TRBJ1-2
TGCGCCAGCGGCAGACAGGGAGTGAATTTTTGCAATGAGCAGTTCTTC CASGRQGVNFCNEQFF TRBV23-1 - TRBD1 TRBJ2-1
TGTGCCAGTGAGCGGGGGTTAAATATTAACAATGAGCAGTTCTTC CASERGLNINNEQFF TRBV19 - TRBD2 TRBJ2-1
TGCGCCAGCAGCTTGGTTGCGGGAGAGGTTTACAATGAGCAGTTCTTC CASSLVAGEVYNEQFF TRBV5-1 - TRBD2 TRBJ2-1
TGCGCCAGCAGCCAAGATCGGCTAGCGGGAGTGTACGAGCAGTACTTC CASSQDRLAGVYEQYF TRBV4-3 once TRBD2 TRBJ2-7
TGTGCCAGCAGCGAGTACAATGAGCAGTTCTTC CASSEYNEQFF TRBV5-6 - - TRBJ2-1
TGTGCCAGCAGCTTAGTCGTTTTGCGGGAGGCCCTGGGGGAGCAGTACTTC CASSLVVLREALGEQYF TRBV11-3 - TRBD2 TRBJ2-7
TGTGCCAGCAGCTTAGTTCCTAGCGCCACCGACGAGCAGTACTTC CASSLVPSATDEQYF TRBV13 - - TRBJ2-7
TGTGCCAGCAGCTCCCTGACTAGCGGGCAAGAGACCCAGTACTTC CASSSLTSGQETQYF TRBV7-9 - TRBD2 TRBJ2-5
TGTGCCAGCAGCTTAGAACAGGGGGCGGACACTGAAGCTTTCTTT CASSLEQGADTEAFF TRBV11-3 - TRBD1 TRBJ1-1
TGTGCCAGCAGCTTAATGGCAGGGGGGAACACTGAAGCTTTCTTT CASSLMAGGNTEAFF TRBV7-6 - TRBD1 TRBJ1-1
TGTGCCAGCAGCTTAGGTTTCGGGACTGCGGGTAGGCAGTTCTTC CASSLGFGTAGRQFF TRBV11-2 - - TRBJ2-1
TGTGCCAGCAGCTCGGGACTACCCGTACCCACAGATACGCAGTATTTT CASSSGLPVPTDTQYF TRBV7-2 - TRBD2 TRBJ2-3
TGTGCCAGCAGCCCCCGCCCAGATCAGCCCCAGCATTTT CASSPRPDQPQHF TRBV11-1 - - TRBJ1-5
TGTGCCAGCAGAGAACAGGGGGCCCCTAGGAATGAGCAGTTCTTC CASREQGAPRNEQFF TRBV6-5 - TRBD1 TRBJ2-1
TGTGCCAGCAGCCCCTCGGGGACTACTAATGAAAAACTGTTTTTT CASSPSGTTNEKLFF TRBV5-4 - - TRBJ1-4
TGCGCCAGCAGCTTTGGGGAACAGACCCAGTACTTC CASSFGEQTQYF TRBV5-1 - - TRBJ2-5
TGCGCCAGCAGCTCCCGGGGTGGCAGTACGTCCTACGAGCAGTACTTC CASSSRGGSTSYEQYF TRBV5-1 once - TRBJ2-7
TGTGCCAGCAGTGAAGGGGCCAGGGGTACGGGGGGCTACACCTTC CASSEGARGTGGYTF TRBV2 - - TRBJ1-2
TGCGCCAGCAGCTTCCACGCGGGATGGAGCATCAATGAGCAGTTCTTC CASSFHAGWSINEQFF TRBV5-1 - - TRBJ2-1
TGCGCCAGCAGGATGGGACCAACAGGAGGTGAGCAGTTCTTC CASRMGPTGGEQFF TRBV5-1 - - TRBJ2-1
TGTGCCAGCAGCTTAATTAGTGGGGGTCCCCAAGAGACCCAGTACTTC CASSLISGGPQETQYF TRBV7-9 - - TRBJ2-5
TGTGCCATCAGTGAGGGGTGGACTAGCGGGAGTGTCGGGGAGCTGTTTTTT CAISEGWTSGSVGELFF TRBV10-3 - TRBD2 TRBJ2-2
TGTGCCAGCAGCTTAGTAATCCCCTACGAGCAGTACTTC CASSLVIPYEQYF TRBV7-2 - - TRBJ2-7
TGTGCCAGTGCCGACAGGGGGCCCGACGCCCTGAACACTGAAGCTTTCTTT CASADRGPDALNTEAFF TRBV5-8 - TRBD1 TRBJ1-1
TGTGCCAGCAGCTTACGACAGGGGCCTGGAGAGCAGTACTTC CASSLRQGPGEQYF TRBV13 few TRBD1 TRBJ2-7
TGCGCCAGCAGCTTGCTCCGCGCCAACACCGGGGAGCTGTTTTTT CASSLLRANTGELFF TRBV5-1 - - TRBJ2-2
TGCGCCAGCAGCCAGGATCCAGCGGGATTGTACAATGAGCAGTTCTTC CASSQDPAGLYNEQFF TRBV4-1 - TRBD2 TRBJ2-1
TGTGCCAGCAACGCACCCGGGGCCTATAATGAAAAACTGTTTTTT CASNAPGAYNEKLFF TRBV5-8 - - TRBJ1-4
TGTGCCAGCAGTTACATGGTGGGAGATACGCAGTATTTT CASSYMVGDTQYF TRBV6-5 - - TRBJ2-3
TGTGCCAGCCAAGCGGACGCGAACACCGGGGAGCTGTTTTTT CASQADANTGELFF TRBV7-3 - - TRBJ2-2
TGTGCCAGCAGCTTACCAGGCCCCGAGCAGTACTTC CASSLPGPEQYF TRBV11-2 - - TRBJ2-7
TGCGCCAGCAGCACGGACAGGGATAGTGTCTATGGCTACACCTTC CASSTDRDSVYGYTF TRBV5-1 - TRBD1 TRBJ1-2
TGTGCTAGCAGCTTAGTGGGAGGGCTCAAGCAGTACTTC CASSLVGGLKQYF TRBV7-7 - TRBD2 TRBJ2-7
TGTGCCTGGAGTGTATCTTACGGCCTTGAAGCTTTCTTT CAWSVSYGLEAFF TRBV30 few - TRBJ1-1
TGCGCCAGCAGCTTTTCACCGACCGGTGCAACTAATGAAAAACTGTTTTTT CASSFSPTGATNEKLFF TRBV5-1 - - TRBJ1-4
TGTGCCAGCAGTCCGTCAGCCCTTAGGTGGGCTCGCTCGTACGAGCAGTACTTC CASSPSALRWARSYEQYF TRBV27 - - TRBJ2-7
TGTGCCAGCAGCCACCCCCCGGGACTAGTGCAGTATTTT CASSHPPGLVQYF TRBV14 - TRBD2 TRBJ2-3
TGCGCCAGCAGCTTGTCCACCAGCGGAGGGGGGGGAGAGACCCAGTACTTC CASSLSTSGGGGETQYF TRBV5-1 - - TRBJ2-5
TGTGCCAGCAGCTTAGCCAGCGGGGCCCACTACGAGCAGTACTTC CASSLASGAHYEQYF TRBV11-3 - TRBD2 TRBJ2-7
TGTGCCAGCAGCTTACCGACGGGACTAGCCGAGGAGACCCAGTACTTC CASSLPTGLAEETQYF TRBV7-9 - TRBD2 TRBJ2-5
TGCGCCAGCAGTGGATACAGGCGGGATGGGCCCAACAATGAGCAGTTCTTC CASSGYRRDGPNNEQFF TRBV10-1 once - TRBJ2-1
TGTGCCAGCAGCACCGGGACCGAGAACATTCAGTACTTC CASSTGTENIQYF TRBV5-5 once - TRBJ2-4
TGTGCCAGCAGCCCTGACACCACAGATACGCAGTATTTT CASSPDTTDTQYF TRBV7-8 - - TRBJ2-3
TGCGCCAGCAGCTTGGGGGAAACCTACAATGAGCAGTTCTTC CASSLGETYNEQFF TRBV5-1 - - TRBJ2-1
TGTGCCAGTACCCAACTGACGGACCCTAACTATGGCTACACCTTC CASTQLTDPNYGYTF TRBV19 once - TRBJ1-2
TGTGCCAGCAGTGGGACAGCCTTGGGAGAGCAGTTCTTC CASSGTALGEQFF TRBV6-5 - TRBD1 TRBJ2-1
TGTGCCAGCAGCTTAGCGTCGGACAGGAGTCGCTACGAGCAGTACTTC CASSLASDRSRYEQYF TRBV7-2 few TRBD1 TRBJ2-7
TGCGCCAGCAGCCAAGATCCGCAATACAATGAGCAGTTCTTC CASSQDPQYNEQFF TRBV4-3 - - TRBJ2-1
TGCGCCAGCAGTGAGCCGACTAGCGGGGAGACCCAGTACTTC CASSEPTSGETQYF TRBV10-2 - TRBD2 TRBJ2-5
TGTGCCAGCAGTTACGGGAGCTCCTATAATTCACCCCTCCACTTT CASSYGSSYNSPLHF TRBV6-5 - - TRBJ1-6
TGTGCCAGCAGCTTTTTGACTAGCGGGACTTACGAGCAGTACTTC CASSFLTSGTYEQYF TRBV11-1 - TRBD2 TRBJ2-7
TGTGCCAGTAGTATCCCAGGCCAGCCCCAGCATTTT CASSIPGQPQHF TRBV19 - - TRBJ1-5
TGTGCCAGCTCACCATCACAACCCGGGTCTGAAGCTTTCTTT CASSPSQPGSEAFF TRBV18 - - TRBJ1-1
TGCGCCAGCAGCTGGGTCCTAACCGGGGAGCTGTTTTTT CASSWVLTGELFF TRBV5-1 - - TRBJ2-2
TGTGCCAGCAGTTCCCAGGGGGGAGCGAGCAATCAGCCCCAGCATTTT CASSSQGGASNQPQHF TRBV27 - TRBD1 TRBJ1-5